Listed here are 8 T cell receptor beta chains from one sample, sequenced in a study of blood T cell repertoires in COVID-19. Profiling relied on immunoSEQ multiplex PCR, and the TCRdb table lists in-frame clones only, not all of them. Here the sample spans approximately 470,000 clones, around 85% being singletons. Input material: peripheral blood. The receptors stem from a human donor in a cohort sampled during active COVID-19.

The chain links TRBV11-1 to TRBJ2-1; 9 bases line up with TRBD2. This CDR3 has 15 residues. Looked up from germline, CDR1 is SGHAT and CDR2 is FQDESV (reference sequence). Unmatched junction bases numbered 10, after V lost 6 bases and J lost 7 bases. The chain's CDR3 is CASRRGTSLENEQFF. DNA of the CDR3: TGTGCCAGCAGACGTGGGACTAGCCTCGAAAATGAGCAGTTCTTC.

The gene calls are TRBV2 and TRBJ1-1, with 7 bases lining up with TRBD1. V lost 3 bases, J lost 0 bases, and 4 bases stayed unmatched. Germline loops: CDR1 SNHLY, CDR2 FYNNEI. CDR3 length: 15 amino acids. The CDR3 DNA reads as TGTGCCAGCAGTGAGCCGGGACAGCTGAACACTGAAGCTTTCTTT. It translates to CASSEPGQLNTEAFF.

This chain's CDR3 is CASSPAGAGGSEQYF. DNA for the CDR3: TGTGCCAGCAGCCCTGCCGGGGCAGGGGGGTCCGAGCAGTACTTC. The genes are TRBV27 and TRBJ2-7; possibly TRBD1 for D (7 bases). Between the trimmed V and J ends, which lost 6 bases and 6 bases, there was a span of 21 bases. This CDR3 has 15 residues. The germline gives CDR1 MNHEY, CDR2 SMNVEV (reference sequence).

This clone was found once. The chain uses TRBV7-2 and TRBJ2-7; TRBD2 matches at 7 bases. In germline, CDR1 is SGHTA, CDR2 FQGNSA. V trimming: 2 bases; J trimming: 0 bases; junction bases outside the gene matches: 7. The CDR3 is 16 residues long. Here the CDR3 DNA reads TGTGCCAGCAGCTTATATCCAGCGGGGATCTCCTACGAGCAGTACTTC. Translation: CASSLYPAGISYEQYF.

This clone came up a few times. CDR3 DNA sequence: TGCGCCAGCGCTTATACAGGGGGCTATGGCTACACCTTC. Its translation: CASAYTGGYGYTF. The chain has TRBV10-2 and TRBJ1-2; 8 positions agree with TRBD1. Unmatched junction bases numbered 6, after V lost 8 bases and J lost 4 bases. The CDR3 length is 13 residues. CDR1 is WSHSY and CDR2 is SAAADI in the germline V gene.

This clone was observed once. V gene TRBV5-1 combines with J gene TRBJ1-6; tentatively, D is TRBD1 (5 bases). In germline, CDR1 is SGHRS, CDR2 YFSETQ. The CDR3 covers 15 residues. V was shortened by 4 bases and J by 9 bases, with 17 bases between the two germline ends. The CDR3 nucleotides are TGCGCCAGCAGCCTCCTAGGGGCCAATAGTTCACCCCTCCACTTT. It codes for CASSLLGANSSPLHF.

V gene TRBV19 combines with J gene TRBJ2-3, with TRBD1 identical over 8 bases. The length of the CDR3 is 14 residues. Germline V gives CDR1 LNHDA, CDR2 SQIVND (reference sequence). Trimming at V came to 6 bases and at J to 8 bases, leaving 10 bases not matched to a gene. The chain's CDR3 is CASSLRQGRSTQYF. The CDR3, as DNA: TGTGCCAGTAGCTTAAGACAGGGGAGGAGTACGCAGTATTTT.

The rearrangement links TRBV30 to TRBJ1-2, with unresolved D. This CDR3 region has 10 residues. Germline V gene sequence: CDR1 GTSNPN, CDR2 SVGIG (reference sequence). Between the trimmed V and J ends, which lost 7 bases and 4 bases, there was a span of 7 bases. Here the CDR3 reads CALGSYGYTF. The CDR3 nucleotides read TGTGCCTTAGGGAGCTATGGCTACACCTTC.